The TCR beta chain under discussion was sequenced for a study of T cell changes during pregnancy in multiple sclerosis. This CDR3 comprises 13 residues. Trimming pared 5 bases from V and 0 bases from J, leaving 8 bases between. Germline V gives CDR1 SGHTA, CDR2 FQGNSA. TCRdb keeps only in-frame clones here, not all; method: immunoSEQ multiplex PCR. The sample consists of about 38,000 clones, about nine tenths of them appearing once. Material: CD4+ T cells from peripheral blood mononuclear cells, obtained after pregnancy. The sequence was obtained from a female donor in good health, enrolled as a control in a pregnancy study. The chain links TRBV7-2 to TRBJ2-7, with D perhaps TRBD1 (5 bases). In DNA form, the CDR3 reads TGTGCCAGCAGCCAGGGTAGCTCCTACGAGCAGTACTTC. Encoded protein: CASSQGSSYEQYF.